These 22 T cell receptor beta chains originate from one sample sequenced in a study of regulatory and conventional T cells in RAG deficiency. Genomic DNA came from blood regulatory T cells gated CD4+ CD25-high CD127-low. The protocol was immunoSEQ multiplex PCR, while the TCRdb copy is restricted to in-frame clones and leaves out a portion. The data hold tens of thousands of clones, with around nine tenths observed a single time. The same data also contributed to another study, on regulatory T cells. According to that study: The primer mix had 52 TRBV and 13 TRBJ primers.

Sequenced material: Tregs sorted from blood. These receptors were taken from a human donor in good health.

The chain has TRBV7-2 and TRBJ1-2; weak D call: TRBD1 (5 bases). Germline CDR1 reads SGHTA; CDR2 reads FQGNSA. The CDR3 loop spans 13 amino acids. V lost 5 bases and J 8 bases, leaving 15 bases between the germline ends. CDR3 in amino acids: CASSIQGTRGYTF. In DNA form, the CDR3 reads TGTGCCAGCAGCATCCAGGGAACGCGGGGCTACACCTTC.

This chain connects TRBV4-2 to TRBJ2-7, with unresolved D. The CDR3 has 18 residues. The germline gives CDR1 LGHNA, CDR2 YNFKEQ. V lost 4 bases, J lost 2 bases, and 24 bases lay in between. The CDR3 DNA is TGTGCCAGCAGCCCACAAGCGCTTTTCGGCAGGTCGACCTACGAGCAGTACTTC. Its protein is CASSPQALFGRSTYEQYF.

This clone came up once. This sequence joins TRBV4-1 and TRBJ2-3, with TRBD2 matching over 9 bases. This CDR3 region has 14 residues. Germline CDR1 is MGHRA and CDR2 is YSYEKL. V lost 4 bases to trimming and J lost 6 bases; unmatched junction nucleotides: 5. The chain's CDR3 is CASSRQRGADTQYF. Here the CDR3 DNA reads TGCGCCAGCAGCCGTCAGCGGGGGGCTGATACGCAGTATTTT.

J is TRBJ2-3 and V is TRBV15, with 9 bases matching TRBD2. Germline lookup yields CDR1 LNHNV and CDR2 YYDKDF (reference sequence). The CDR3 has 16 amino acids. The V and J ends lost 0 bases and 5 bases, in that order; junction bases with no gene match: 6. The CDR3 loop reads CATSRELRGGGDTQYF. The CDR3 DNA sequence: TGTGCCACCAGCAGAGAACTGCGGGGGGGCGGAGATACGCAGTATTTT. The entire variable domain, with the rest obtained from reference TRBV15 and TRBJ2-3, is as follows: DAMVIQNPRYQVTQFGKPVTLSCSQTLNHNVMYWYQQKSSQAPKLLFHYYDKDFNNEADTPDNFQSRRPNTSFCFLDIRSPGLGDTAMYLCATSRELRGGGDTQYFGPGTRLTVL.

The genes are TRBV6-5 and TRBJ1-1; D may be TRBD1 (6 bases). The CDR3 extends over 13 amino acids. Deletions cut 9 bases from V and 6 bases from J, with 17 bases between. Per the germline V gene, CDR1 is MNHEY and CDR2 is SVGAGI. The CDR3, as DNA: TGTGCCAGTTCTACAGGGTATCGCGCTGAAGCTTTCTTT. Encoded protein: CASSTGYRAEAFF.

The J gene is TRBJ1-2, the V gene TRBV6-5; 8 bases are a match to TRBD1. CDR3 length: 15 amino acids. Germline V lookup: CDR1 MNHEY, CDR2 SVGAGI. V shed 6 bases and J 1 base; nucleotides not matched to a gene: 7. The CDR3 loop reads CASRAGTGVNYGYTF. The CDR3 bases are TGTGCCAGCAGGGCCGGGACAGGCGTTAACTATGGCTACACCTTC.

The chain recombines TRBV7-9 with TRBJ1-2; D is ambiguous. This CDR3 region has 17 residues. V dropped 5 bases and J dropped 4 bases, with 23 bases sitting between them. The germline V gene encodes CDR1 SEHNR and CDR2 FQNEAQ (reference sequence). The CDR3 is CASSPRGESKLGYGYTF. The CDR3 DNA follows: TGTGCCAGCAGCCCCCGTGGTGAGTCCAAGCTAGGCTATGGCTACACCTTC. Combining the CDR3 with reference TRBV7-9 and TRBJ1-2 gives the whole variable domain DTGVSQNPRHKITKRGQNVTFRCDPISEHNRLYWYRQTLGQGPEFLTYFQNEAQLEKSRLLSDRFSAERPKGSFSTLEIQRTEQGDSAMYLCASSPRGESKLGYGYTFGSGTRLTVV.

This clone is a singleton in its sample. V usage is TRBV18 and J usage is TRBJ1-2; the D gene is possibly TRBD1 (5 bases). Germline V CDR1 and CDR2: KGHSH, LQKENI. Trimming stripped 1 base from V and 6 bases from J, with 12 bases between. This CDR3 has 14 amino acids. The CDR3 DNA reads as TGTGCCAGCTCACCACTGCAGGGAGGGGATGGCTACACCTTC. Translation: CASSPLQGGDGYTF.

The V call is TRBV18, the J call TRBJ2-6; TRBD1 matches 9 bases. The ends lost 8 bases at V and 0 bases at J; junction bases unmatched: 8. The CDR3 has 17 residues. Looked up from germline, CDR1 is KGHSH and CDR2 is LQKENI. The CDR3, as DNA: TGTGCCAGCACGGGACAGGGTTTCCTCTCTGGGGCCAACGTCCTGACTTTC. This encodes CASTGQGFLSGANVLTF.

The rearrangement uses TRBV6-5 and TRBJ1-6; 9 bases line up with TRBD1. The V segment lost 7 bases and the J segment 8 bases; nucleotides outside the gene matches: 9. CDR3 size: 15 residues. CDR1 is MNHEY, CDR2 SVGAGI, per germline. For the CDR3, the DNA is TGTGCCAGCACCCCGGGACAGGGTTCTGATTCACCCCTCCACTTT. Translation gives CASTPGQGSDSPLHF.

V usage is TRBV13 and J usage is TRBJ1-2; 10 bases are shared with TRBD1. Trimming took 3 bases from V and 5 from J; bases not matched to a gene: 9. Germline CDR1 and CDR2: PRHDT and FYEKMQ (reference sequence). This CDR3 comprises 16 residues. CDR3 DNA: TGTGCCAGCAGCTTGGACAGGGGGTCTCGTGGTTATGGCTACACCTTC. Translation: CASSLDRGSRGYGYTF. Variable domain in full (rest from reference TRBV13 and TRBJ1-2): AAGVIQSPRHLIKEKRETATLKCYPIPRHDTVYWYQQGPGQDPQFLISFYEKMQSDKGSIPDRFSAQQFSDYHSELNMSSLELGDSALYFCASSLDRGSRGYGYTFGSGTRLTVV.

The chain has TRBV5-4 and TRBJ2-3; a weak D match, TRBD1 (6 bases). V was trimmed by 4 bases and J by 2 bases, leaving 11 bases between them. Germline V gene data show CDR1 as SGHNT and CDR2 as YYREEE (reference sequence). The CDR3 has 14 residues. The CDR3 coding sequence is TGTGCCAGCAGCCCAGGGGCTAACACAGATACGCAGTATTTT. This encodes CASSPGANTDTQYF.

This rearrangement joins TRBV25-1 to TRBJ1-2; D not resolved. Germline lookup yields CDR1 MGHDK and CDR2 SYGVNS. Trimming took 4 bases from V and 4 from J, leaving 10 bases between them. The CDR3 has 13 amino acids. This chain's CDR3 is CASSVSGAYGYTF. CDR3 DNA: TGTGCCAGCAGTGTCTCGGGAGCCTATGGCTACACCTTC.

This clone was detected a few times. The CDR3 reads CASTAFSVGTDTGELFF. DNA for the CDR3: TGCGCCAGCACCGCCTTCTCGGTCGGAACGGACACCGGGGAGCTGTTTTTT. V and J are TRBV23-1 and TRBJ2-2; D gene ambiguous. TRBV23-1 is given ORF status, its function remaining uncertain. The V end lost 7 bases, the J end lost 3 bases, and 21 bases lay between the germline ends. The CDR3 loop spans 17 amino acids.

The J gene is TRBJ1-6, the V gene TRBV18; TRBD1 agrees at 7 bases. Germline CDR1 is KGHSH and CDR2 is LQKENI. The CDR3 is 16 residues long. V lost 3 bases, J lost 0 bases, and 2 bases stayed unmatched. DNA of the CDR3: TGTGCCAGCTCACCCCGGGACAGCTCCTATAATTCACCCCTCCACTTT. Translated: CASSPRDSSYNSPLHF.

The chain employs TRBV21-1 and TRBJ2-5; the table's D call TRBD1 went unverified against the DNA. TRBV21-1 is described as a pseudogene. The CDR3 is 13 residues long. Here the CDR3 reads CASSGQNKETQYF. The CDR3 bases are TGTGCCAGCAGCGGACAGAACAAAGAGACCCAGTACTTC.

The chain employs TRBV5-4 and TRBJ2-7; 8 bases align to TRBD1. The CDR3 totals 14 residues. The germline CDR1 and CDR2 sequences are SGHNT and YYREEE (reference sequence). The junction had 1 base not matched to a gene; V was cut back by 0 bases and J by 2 bases. The CDR3 DNA sequence: TGTGCCAGCAGCTTGGGACAGGGGCCCTACGAGCAGTACTTC. It specifies CASSLGQGPYEQYF.

The chain combines TRBV5-1 with TRBJ2-3, with a tentative D call TRBD2 (6 bases). Germline V gives CDR1 SGHRS, CDR2 YFSETQ. The CDR3 totals 14 residues. V gave up 0 bases and J gave up 1 base, with 6 bases separating them. CDR3 residues: CASSLGGGTDTQYF. CDR3 coding DNA: TGCGCCAGCAGCTTGGGCGGGGGCACAGATACGCAGTATTTT.

The V and J genes are TRBV28 and TRBJ2-3; a possible D gene is TRBD1 (5 bases). In germline, CDR1 is MDHEN, CDR2 SYDVKM. This CDR3 has 14 amino acids. Trimming cost V 1 base and J 8 bases, with 13 bases left between them. The CDR3 DNA follows: TGTGCCAGCAGTTTATCGGCCGCAGGGCGTACGCAGTATTTT. This translates into CASSLSAAGRTQYF.

This chain connects TRBV6-6 to TRBJ2-2, with 8 bases aligning to TRBD2. The length of the CDR3 is 16 residues. Germline V gives CDR1 MNHNY, CDR2 SVGAGI (reference sequence). V shed 2 bases, J shed 4 bases, and the junction held 6 bases outside the gene matches. CDR3 sequence reads: CASSYRAGAFTGELFF. The CDR3, as DNA: TGTGCCAGCAGTTACCGAGCGGGGGCCTTCACCGGGGAGCTGTTTTTT.

The V call is TRBV6-5, the J call TRBJ2-7; 8 bases fit TRBD1. The CDR3 consists of 14 residues. Germline CDR1 is MNHEY and CDR2 is SVGAGI. The junction had 6 bases not matched to a gene; V was cut back by 6 bases and J by 2 bases. As DNA, the CDR3 is TGTGCCAGCAGCACCAGGGGGCCACCCTACGAGCAGTACTTC. Its protein product is CASSTRGPPYEQYF.

This chain uses TRBV7-2 with TRBJ2-3; 9 bases are shared with TRBD2. The CDR3 has 17 amino acids. The germline gives CDR1 SGHTA, CDR2 FQGNSA. The junction had 8 bases not matched to a gene; V was cut back by 4 bases and J by 0 bases. CDR3 bases: TGTGCCAGCAGCTCGCTAGCGGGAAGATCTAGCACAGATACGCAGTATTTT. Its translation is CASSSLAGRSSTDTQYF.